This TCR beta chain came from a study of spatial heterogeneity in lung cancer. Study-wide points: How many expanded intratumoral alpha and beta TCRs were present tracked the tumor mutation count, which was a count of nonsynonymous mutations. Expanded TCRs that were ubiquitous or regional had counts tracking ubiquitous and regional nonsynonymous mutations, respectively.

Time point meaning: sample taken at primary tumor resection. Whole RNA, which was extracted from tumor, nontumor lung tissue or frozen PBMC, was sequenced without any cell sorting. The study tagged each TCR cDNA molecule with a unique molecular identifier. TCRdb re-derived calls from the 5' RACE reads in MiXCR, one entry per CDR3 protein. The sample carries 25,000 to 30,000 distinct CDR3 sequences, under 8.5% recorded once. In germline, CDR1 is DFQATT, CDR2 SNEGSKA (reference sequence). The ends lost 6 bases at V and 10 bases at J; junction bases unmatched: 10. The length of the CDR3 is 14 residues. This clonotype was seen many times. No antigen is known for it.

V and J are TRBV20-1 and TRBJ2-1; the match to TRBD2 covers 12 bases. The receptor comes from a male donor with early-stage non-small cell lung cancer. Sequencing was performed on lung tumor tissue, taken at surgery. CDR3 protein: CSAMPSGGAREQFF. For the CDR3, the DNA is TGCAGTGCCATGCCTAGCGGGGGGGCACGGGAGCAGTTCTTC.